What follows are 15 T cell receptor beta chains derived from one specimen sequenced in a study of beta chain features in type 1 diabetes (dated by TCRdb to between 2018 and 2020). Study-wide findings and limitations: In all four CD4+ subsets, TCRB CDR3 length was moderately but significantly shorter in type 1 diabetes patients.

Receptor libraries were prepared by the immunoSEQ multiplex PCR assay. All of the isolated RNA was reverse transcribed with the High Capacity cDNA Reverse Transcription Kit, so expressed TCRB transcripts were sequenced. In its TCRdb copy, this immuneACCESS table keeps in-frame sequences only and misses some clones. Where compared with another copy, unresolved V genes explain less than half of these, and the others have no known cause. The sample table contains hundreds of thousands of clones; only one count was recorded for 15% of them. The ten biggest clones cover less than 0.02% of the sample. The antigens these receptors bind are not known. Sequencing input: naive CD4+ T cells from blood. The sample's cell subset or site, from its label and the paper: true naive CD4+ T cells. These receptors were collected from a young man with type 1 diabetes.

This rearrangement joins TRBV28 to TRBJ1-5; D not certain. Germline CDR1 reads MDHEN; CDR2 reads SYDVKM. The V gene lost 5 bases and the J gene lost 5 bases, with 10 bases spanning the gap. The CDR3 runs to 13 residues. For the CDR3, the DNA is TGTGCCAGCAGTCTCCCATGGCATCAGCCCCAGCATTTT. Residues: CASSLPWHQPQHF.

There are a few counts of this clone. V and J are TRBV30 and TRBJ1-2; TRBD1 is a possible D gene (6 bases). The V gene lost 5 bases and the J gene lost 4 bases, with 17 bases spanning the gap. The CDR3 loop spans 14 amino acids. Germline V gene lookup returns CDR1 GTSNPN and CDR2 SVGIG (reference sequence). CDR3 bases: TGTGCCTGGGGTCCCGTCGACAGGTTCTATGGCTACACCTTC. Translating gives CAWGPVDRFYGYTF.

This clone was detected a few times. The V and J genes are TRBV7-8 and TRBJ2-1; D might be TRBD2 (7 bases). V was cut by 2 bases and J by 4 bases, with 15 bases left in between. This CDR3 contains 16 residues. The germline gives CDR1 SGHVS, CDR2 FQNEAQ. This chain's CDR3 is CASSLRGGVRYNEQFF. In DNA form, the CDR3 reads TGTGCCAGCAGCTTAAGGGGGGGCGTTAGATACAATGAGCAGTTCTTC.

The V and J genes are TRBV12-5 and TRBJ1-1; 7 bases are shared with TRBD1. Germline CDR1 reads LGHNT; CDR2 reads FRNRAP. The CDR3 is 19 residues long. The V segment lost 4 bases and the J segment 1 base; nucleotides outside the gene matches: 18. The CDR3 reads CASGSNRRQGMIWNTEAFF. The CDR3, as DNA: TGTGCTAGTGGTTCGAATAGGAGACAGGGAATGATCTGGAACACTGAAGCTTTCTTT.

This clone was observed a handful of times. The V and J genes are TRBV11-2 and TRBJ2-1; 11 bases map to TRBD2. There are 16 residues in the CDR3. J gave up 7 bases and V 6 bases, and 11 bases lay outside the gene matches. Germline loops: CDR1 SGHAT, CDR2 FQNNGV. CDR3 DNA: TGTGCCAGCAGTAATTTACTAGCGGGAGTCAAAAATGAGCAGTTCTTC. It codes for CASSNLLAGVKNEQFF.

The chain carries TRBV11-2 and TRBJ2-1; D is unresolved. In germline, CDR1 is SGHAT, CDR2 FQNNGV. This CDR3 is 12 amino acids long. V was pared by 2 bases and J by 6 bases, with 5 bases between. The CDR3 region is CASSLNINEQFF. DNA for the CDR3: TGTGCCAGCAGCTTAAATATCAATGAGCAGTTCTTC.

This clone turned up a few times. V is TRBV18 and J is TRBJ2-7; TRBD2 matches at 14 bases. CDR1 is KGHSH and CDR2 is LQKENI in the germline V gene. The length of the CDR3 is 15 residues. The V segment lost 4 bases and the J segment 6 bases; nucleotides outside the gene matches: 5. CDR3 sequence reads: CASSLRTSGGIEQYF. In DNA, the CDR3 is TGTGCCAGCTCACTAAGGACTAGCGGGGGGATCGAGCAGTACTTC.

This clone was recorded a few times. The V and J genes are TRBV19 and TRBJ1-1, with D unresolved. The germline V gene encodes CDR1 LNHDA and CDR2 SQIVND (reference sequence). V lost 3 bases and J 4 bases, leaving 3 bases between the germline ends. CDR3 length: 11 amino acids. The CDR3 bases are TGTGCCAGTAGTATCGTCACTGAAGCTTTCTTT. It specifies CASSIVTEAFF.

The chain has TRBV2 and TRBJ2-7; D might be TRBD1 (6 bases). This CDR3 is built from 11 residues. The germline gives CDR1 SNHLY, CDR2 FYNNEI. V gave up 8 bases and J gave up 2 bases, with 7 bases separating them. The DNA for the CDR3 is TGTGCCAGCGGGACAACCTACGAGCAGTACTTC. Translated: CASGTTYEQYF.

The V and J genes are TRBV6-5 and TRBJ2-1; 10 positions agree with TRBD2. The CDR3 runs 15 residues. Germline-derived CDR1 and CDR2 are MNHEY and SVGAGI. The ends lost 4 bases at V and 0 bases at J; junction bases unmatched: 0. The CDR3 reads CASSSSGSSYNEQFF. In nucleotides, the CDR3 is TGTGCCAGCAGTTCTAGCGGGAGCTCCTACAATGAGCAGTTCTTC.

This clone has only one observation. V usage is TRBV5-6 and J usage is TRBJ2-3; the D gene is possibly TRBD1 (6 bases). The CDR3 covers 14 residues. Germline V lookup: CDR1 SGHDT, CDR2 YYEEEE. V was trimmed by 3 bases and J by 4 bases, leaving 12 bases between them. This CDR3 reads CASSSAGVADTQYF. The CDR3 DNA sequence: TGTGCCAGCAGCTCGGCAGGGGTGGCAGATACGCAGTATTTT.

This clone was counted between two and nine times. This rearrangement joins TRBV6-5 to TRBJ2-7; 8 nucleotides agree with TRBD2. The CDR3 is 15 residues long. CDR1 MNHEY and CDR2 SVGAGI come from the germline V gene. V shed 2 bases, J shed 1 base, and the junction held 4 bases outside the gene matches. The CDR3 DNA follows: TGTGCCAGCAGTTACGGAGCGGGGGCTTCCTACGAGCAGTACTTC. Its protein product is CASSYGAGASYEQYF.

This clone was picked up one time. This chain connects TRBV27 to TRBJ2-7; 7 nucleotides align to TRBD1. CDR1 MNHEY and CDR2 SMNVEV come from the germline V gene (reference sequence). The CDR3 has 15 amino acids. V trimming: 6 bases; J trimming: 0 bases; junction bases outside the gene matches: 8. DNA for the CDR3: TGTGCCAGCAGGACCGGGACAGCTAACTCCTACGAGCAGTACTTC. Translating it yields CASRTGTANSYEQYF.

This clone turned up a few times. The V gene is TRBV28, the J gene TRBJ1-5; D call uncertain. This CDR3 comprises 13 residues. CDR1 is MDHEN, CDR2 SYDVKM, per germline. Trimming shortened V by 7 bases and J by 0 bases, and 7 bases separated the two germline ends. CDR3 DNA: TGTGCCAGCAAGAGGTATAGCAATCAGCCCCAGCATTTT. Protein product: CASKRYSNQPQHF.

The chain has TRBV9 and TRBJ2-3, with 8 nucleotides matching TRBD2. CDR1 and CDR2 from the germline V gene are SGDLS and YYNGEE. V was pared by 4 bases and J by 2 bases, with 9 bases of the junction left unmatched. The CDR3 covers 16 residues. For the CDR3, the DNA is TGTGCCAGCAGCTCCCGACAGCGGGGGCTCACAGATACGCAGTATTTT. Translated, it gives CASSSRQRGLTDTQYF.